This paragraph reports one T cell receptor beta chain. This sample is part of a study of control samples from healthy donors and cancer patients. Method: immunoSEQ multiplex PCR; TCRdb's copy keeps in-frame clones and lacks some. The sample comprises some 100,000 clones, about 89% of which are singletons, and approximately 15% rests with the top ten. The CDR3 has 15 amino acids. V was clipped by 0 bases and J by 5 bases, with 13 bases between them. Germline V gene lookup returns CDR1 SGHTA and CDR2 FQGNSA. The TCR comes from a woman in her fifties or sixties in good health. Sequencing was carried out using blood. The V and J genes are TRBV7-2 and TRBJ2-5; possibly TRBD1 or TRBD2 for D (5 bases each). DNA of the CDR3: TGTGCCAGCAGCTTAGCGGGTCAGGGCGGGGAGACCCAGTACTTC. Encoded protein: CASSLAGQGGETQYF.